This T cell receptor beta chain was obtained from a study of post-analysis software for immune sequencing data. Study conclusions and caveats: Comparison with controls showed significantly lower normalized Chao1 diversity in multiple sclerosis patients. Elevated frequency relative to controls characterized 4 or 5 TRBV segments in patients, TRBV5-6, TRBV5-1 and TRBV20-1 among them.

Regarding this clonotype: Antigen: not known.

V lost 5 bases and J lost 0, with 14 bases in between. The CDR3 is 15 amino acids. The V gene's germline CDR1 is PRHDT and CDR2 FYEKMQ (reference sequence). TCR beta cDNA libraries had unique molecular identifiers. Starting from approximately 1 to 10 million T cells, the study yielded 450,000 to 500,000 cDNA molecules. TCRdb reprocessed the PCR reads via MiXCR and lists one record per CDR3 protein. The sample yields 750,000 to 950,000 distinct CDR3 sequences, roughly 50% seen once. What was sequenced was blood. The clonotype was recovered from a girl aged 10 to 17 with multiple sclerosis. The chain uses TRBV13 and TRBJ2-7; D is possibly TRBD2 (5 bases). As DNA, the CDR3 is TGTGCCAGCAGCCGGACTCTAATTAACTCCTACGAGCAGTACTTC. Translating it yields CASSRTLINSYEQYF. Drawing the rest from reference TRBV13 and TRBJ2-7, the complete variable domain is AAGVIQSPRHLIKEKRETATLKCYPIPRHDTVYWYQQGPGQDPQFLISFYEKMQSDKGSIPDRFSAQQFSDYHSELNMSSLELGDSALYFCASSRTLINSYEQYFGPGTRLTVT.